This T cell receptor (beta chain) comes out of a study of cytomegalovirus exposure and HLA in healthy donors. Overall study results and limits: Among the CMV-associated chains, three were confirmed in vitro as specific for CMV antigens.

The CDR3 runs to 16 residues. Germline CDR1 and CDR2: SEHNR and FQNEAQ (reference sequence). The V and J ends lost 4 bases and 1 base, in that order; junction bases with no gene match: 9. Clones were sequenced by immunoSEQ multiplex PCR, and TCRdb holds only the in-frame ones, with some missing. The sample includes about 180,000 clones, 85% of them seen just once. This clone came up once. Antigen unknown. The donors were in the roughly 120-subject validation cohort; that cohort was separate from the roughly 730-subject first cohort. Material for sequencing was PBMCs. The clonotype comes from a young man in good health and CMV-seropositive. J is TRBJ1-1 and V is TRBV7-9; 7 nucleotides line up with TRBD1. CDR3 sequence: CASSWTAGQANTEAFF. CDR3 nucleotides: TGTGCCAGCAGCTGGACCGCAGGACAGGCGAACACTGAAGCTTTCTTT. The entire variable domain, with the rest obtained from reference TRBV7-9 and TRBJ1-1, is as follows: DTGVSQNPRHKITKRGQNVTFRCDPISEHNRLYWYRQTLGQGPEFLTYFQNEAQLEKSRLLSDRFSAERPKGSFSTLEIQRTEQGDSAMYLCASSWTAGQANTEAFFGQGTRLTVV.